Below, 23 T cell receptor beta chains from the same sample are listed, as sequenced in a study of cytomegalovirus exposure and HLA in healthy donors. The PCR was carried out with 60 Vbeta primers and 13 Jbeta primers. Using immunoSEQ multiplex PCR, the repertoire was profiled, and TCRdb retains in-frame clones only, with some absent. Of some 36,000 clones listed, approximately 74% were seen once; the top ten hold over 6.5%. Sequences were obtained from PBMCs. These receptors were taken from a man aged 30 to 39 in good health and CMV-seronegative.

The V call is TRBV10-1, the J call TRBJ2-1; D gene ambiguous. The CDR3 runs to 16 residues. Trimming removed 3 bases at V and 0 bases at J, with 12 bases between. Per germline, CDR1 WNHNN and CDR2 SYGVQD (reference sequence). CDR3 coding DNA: TGCGCCAGCAGTGACCGCAGCGCGAGCTCCTACAATGAGCAGTTCTTC. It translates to CASSDRSASSYNEQFF.

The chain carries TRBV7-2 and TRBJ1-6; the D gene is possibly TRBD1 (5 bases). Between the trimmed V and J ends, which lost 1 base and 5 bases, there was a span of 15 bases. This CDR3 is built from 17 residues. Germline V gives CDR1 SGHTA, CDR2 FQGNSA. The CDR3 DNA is TGTGCCAGCAGCTTAGAGGGGTGGCGGAACAATAATTCACCCCTCCACTTT. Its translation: CASSLEGWRNNNSPLHF.

This CDR3 reads CASSTSDSYEQYF. The CDR3 region has the DNA TGTGCCAGCAGTACTTCCGACAGCTACGAGCAGTACTTC. V usage is TRBV28 and J usage is TRBJ2-7; TRBD1 might be the D (5 bases). The CDR3 contains 13 residues. The V and J ends lost 5 bases and 3 bases respectively, with 11 bases between them. Germline CDR1 is MDHEN and CDR2 is SYDVKM.

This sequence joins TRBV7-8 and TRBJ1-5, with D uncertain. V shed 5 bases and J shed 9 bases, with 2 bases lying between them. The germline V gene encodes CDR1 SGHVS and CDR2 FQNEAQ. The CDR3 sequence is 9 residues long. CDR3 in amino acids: CASSRPQHF. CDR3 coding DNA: TGTGCCAGCAGCCGGCCCCAGCATTTT.

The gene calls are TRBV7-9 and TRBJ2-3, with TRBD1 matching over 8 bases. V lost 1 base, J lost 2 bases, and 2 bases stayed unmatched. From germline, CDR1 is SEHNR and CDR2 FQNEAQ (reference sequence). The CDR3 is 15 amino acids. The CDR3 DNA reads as TGTGCCAGCAGCTTAGTACAGGGGGACACAGATACGCAGTATTTT. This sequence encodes CASSLVQGDTDTQYF.

CDR3 protein: CASSQEGRGWERGSEQYF. CDR3 bases: TGCGCCAGCAGCCAAGAGGGCAGGGGGTGGGAGAGAGGTTCCGAGCAGTACTTC. The chain couples TRBV4-1 to TRBJ2-7, with 7 nucleotides matching TRBD1. With V trimmed by 0 bases and J by 6 bases, 17 bases remained unmatched. Germline CDR1 MGHRA, CDR2 YSYEKL. The CDR3 length is 18 residues.

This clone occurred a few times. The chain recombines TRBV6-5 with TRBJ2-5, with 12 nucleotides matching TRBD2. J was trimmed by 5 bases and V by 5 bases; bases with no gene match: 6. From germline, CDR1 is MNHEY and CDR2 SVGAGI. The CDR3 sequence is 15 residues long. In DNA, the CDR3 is TGTGCCAGCAGTGCCCTACTAGCGGGAGGTGAGACCCAGTACTTC. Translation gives CASSALLAGGETQYF.

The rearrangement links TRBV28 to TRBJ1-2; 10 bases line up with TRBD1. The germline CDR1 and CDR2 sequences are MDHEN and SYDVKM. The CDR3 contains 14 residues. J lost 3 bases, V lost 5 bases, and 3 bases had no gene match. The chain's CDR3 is CASSSGQGDYGYTF. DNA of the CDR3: TGTGCCAGCAGTAGCGGACAGGGGGACTATGGCTACACCTTC.

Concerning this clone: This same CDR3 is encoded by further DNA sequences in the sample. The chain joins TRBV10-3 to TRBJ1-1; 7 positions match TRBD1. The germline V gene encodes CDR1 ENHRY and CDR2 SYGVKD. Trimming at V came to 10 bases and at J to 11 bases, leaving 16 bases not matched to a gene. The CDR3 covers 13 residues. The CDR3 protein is CATGEGDSLNAFF. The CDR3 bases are TGTGCCACCGGCGAAGGGGACAGCCTTAACGCTTTCTTT.

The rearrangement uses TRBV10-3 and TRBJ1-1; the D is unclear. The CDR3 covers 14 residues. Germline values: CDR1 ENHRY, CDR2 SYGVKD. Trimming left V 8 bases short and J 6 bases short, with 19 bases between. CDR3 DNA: TGTGCCATCCGCCAGGACCGCCTCGGGGCTGAAGCTTTCTTT. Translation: CAIRQDRLGAEAFF.

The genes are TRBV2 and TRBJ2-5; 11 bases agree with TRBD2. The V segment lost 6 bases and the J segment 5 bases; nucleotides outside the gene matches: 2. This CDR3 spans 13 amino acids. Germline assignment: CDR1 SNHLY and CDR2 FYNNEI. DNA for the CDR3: TGTGCCAGCAGGGGGACTAGCGGCGAGACCCAGTACTTC. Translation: CASRGTSGETQYF.

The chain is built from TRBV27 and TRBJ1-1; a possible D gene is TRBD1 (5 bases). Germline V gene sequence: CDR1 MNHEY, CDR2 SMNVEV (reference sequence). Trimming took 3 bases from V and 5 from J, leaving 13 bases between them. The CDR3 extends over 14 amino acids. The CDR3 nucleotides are TGTGCCAGCAGTTTCGGTGGGGCTGGGACTGAAGCTTTCTTT. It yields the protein CASSFGGAGTEAFF.

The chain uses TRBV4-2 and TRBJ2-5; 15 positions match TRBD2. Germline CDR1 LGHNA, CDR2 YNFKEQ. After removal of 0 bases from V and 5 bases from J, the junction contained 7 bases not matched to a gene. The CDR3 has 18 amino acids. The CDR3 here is CASSQDGTSGGRVETQYF. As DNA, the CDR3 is TGTGCCAGCAGCCAAGACGGGACTAGCGGGGGGCGGGTGGAGACCCAGTACTTC.

CDR3 region: CSVGGVQETQYF. The CDR3, as DNA: TGCAGCGTGGGAGGGGTGCAAGAGACCCAGTACTTC. The rearrangement joins TRBV29-1 to TRBJ2-5; TRBD2 aligns across 7 bases. The CDR3 covers 12 residues. Per the germline V gene, CDR1 is SQVTM and CDR2 is ANQGSEA. Losses at the gene ends were 6 bases for V and 2 bases for J; bases not matched to a gene: 3. Combining the CDR3 with reference TRBV29-1 and TRBJ2-5 gives the whole variable domain SAVISQKPSRDICQRGTSLTIQCQVDSQVTMMFWYRQQPGQSLTLIATANQGSEATYESGFVIDKFPISRPNLTFSTLTVSNMSPEDSSIYLCSVGGVQETQYFGPGTRLLVL.

This CDR3 reads CASSLRSGGGFTEAFF. As DNA, the CDR3 is TGTGCCAGCAGCTTAAGGAGTGGTGGGGGGTTCACTGAAGCTTTCTTT. The rearrangement uses TRBV7-2 and TRBJ1-1; TRBD1 is a possible D gene (5 bases). The CDR3 has 16 amino acids. Trimming cost V 2 bases and J 4 bases, with 17 bases left between them. Germline V gene sequence: CDR1 SGHTA, CDR2 FQGNSA.

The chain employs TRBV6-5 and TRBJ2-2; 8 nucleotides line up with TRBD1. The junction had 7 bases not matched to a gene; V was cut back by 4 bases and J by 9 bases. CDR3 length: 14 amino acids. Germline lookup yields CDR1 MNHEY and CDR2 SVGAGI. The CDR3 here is CASSLQGGLRELFF. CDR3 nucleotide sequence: TGTGCCAGCAGTTTACAGGGGGGACTGAGGGAGCTGTTTTTT.

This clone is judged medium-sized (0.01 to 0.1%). The CDR3 spells CASSLLRRRSPLHF. The CDR3 bases are TGCGCCAGCAGCCTCCTTCGGAGGCGTTCACCCCTCCACTTT. The chain couples TRBV4-1 to TRBJ1-6; D is uncertain. Germline V CDR1 and CDR2: MGHRA, YSYEKL. This CDR3 comprises 14 residues. With 4 bases removed from V and 9 bases from J, the gap between germline ends came to 13 bases.

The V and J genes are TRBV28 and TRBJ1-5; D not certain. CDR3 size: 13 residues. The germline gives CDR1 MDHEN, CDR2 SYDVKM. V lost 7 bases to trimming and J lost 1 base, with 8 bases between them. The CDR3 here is CASISTSNQPQHF. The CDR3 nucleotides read TGTGCCAGCATTAGCACGAGCAATCAGCCCCAGCATTTT.

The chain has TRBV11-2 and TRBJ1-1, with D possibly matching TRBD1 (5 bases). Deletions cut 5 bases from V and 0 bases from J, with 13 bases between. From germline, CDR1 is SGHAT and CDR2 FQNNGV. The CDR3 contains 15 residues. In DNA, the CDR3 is TGTGCCAGCAGCAGGTTGGACACTCTGAACACTGAAGCTTTCTTT. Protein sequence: CASSRLDTLNTEAFF.

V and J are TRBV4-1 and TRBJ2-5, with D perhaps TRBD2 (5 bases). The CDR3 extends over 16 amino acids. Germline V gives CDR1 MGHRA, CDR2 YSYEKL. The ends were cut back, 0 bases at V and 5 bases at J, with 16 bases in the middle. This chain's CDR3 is CASSQDRPGVGETQYF. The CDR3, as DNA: TGCGCCAGCAGCCAAGATCGTCCCGGGGTGGGCGAGACCCAGTACTTC.

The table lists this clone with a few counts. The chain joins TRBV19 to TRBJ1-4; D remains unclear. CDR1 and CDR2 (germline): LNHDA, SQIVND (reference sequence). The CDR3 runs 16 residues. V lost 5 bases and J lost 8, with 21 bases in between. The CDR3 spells CASSPSYSEHREKLFF. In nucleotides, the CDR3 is TGTGCCAGTAGTCCTTCCTACAGTGAGCATAGGGAAAAACTGTTTTTT.

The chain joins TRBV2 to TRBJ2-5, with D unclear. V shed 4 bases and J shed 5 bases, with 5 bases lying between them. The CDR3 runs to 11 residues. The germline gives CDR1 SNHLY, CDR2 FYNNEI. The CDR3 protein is CASSGAETQYF. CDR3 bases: TGTGCCAGCAGTGGGGCGGAGACCCAGTACTTC.

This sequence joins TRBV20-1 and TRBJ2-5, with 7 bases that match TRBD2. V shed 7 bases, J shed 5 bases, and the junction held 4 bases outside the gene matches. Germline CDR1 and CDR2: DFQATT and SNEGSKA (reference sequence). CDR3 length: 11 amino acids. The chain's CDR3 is CSEAGVETQYF. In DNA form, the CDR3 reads TGCAGTGAGGCGGGAGTGGAGACCCAGTACTTC.